These T cell receptor beta chains were read from a single sample in a study of shared clonotypes between healthy human individuals. Profiled with immunoSEQ multiplex PCR; TCRdb holds only in-frame clones, not every one. This table has 400,000 to 600,000 clones, 75% to 85% appearing once. Sequenced sample: PBMCs. The source of these receptors is a middle-aged woman in good health. Some clones in this sample may be carry-over from other donors' samples. The CDR3 runs from the conserved cysteine through the conserved F or W. The D gene is left open where the match is weak. A clone size is listed for some rows: how often the clone was seen (once, few, many), or a class if it is expanded.

d_call	cdr3_length	j_call	v_call	clone_size	cdr3_aa	cdr3_nt
-	14	TRBJ2-3	TRBV9	-	CASSVDGNTDTQYF	TGTGCCAGCAGCGTAGACGGAAACACAGATACGCAGTATTTT
-	15	TRBJ1-3	TRBV18	-	CASSFDRQSGNTIYF	TGTGCCAGCTCATTCGACAGGCAGTCTGGAAACACCATATATTTT
TRBD2	15	TRBJ2-1	TRBV19	-	CASKGTSGHYNEQFF	TGTGCCAGTAAGGGGACTAGCGGGCACTACAATGAGCAGTTCTTC
TRBD1	16	TRBJ2-2	TRBV7-2	many	CASSQRTGGVTGELFF	TGTGCCAGCAGCCAGCGGACAGGGGGCGTCACCGGGGAGCTGTTTTTT
TRBD2	15	TRBJ2-1	TRBV4-1	once	CASSHTSGGYNEQFF	TGCGCCAGCAGCCATACTAGCGGAGGCTACAATGAGCAGTTCTTC
TRBD1	13	TRBJ1-4	TRBV30	-	CAYRGLGNEKLFF	TGTGCCTACAGGGGGCTGGGGAATGAAAAACTGTTTTTT
-	17	TRBJ1-5	TRBV11-3	few	CASRLGVTGPLNQPQHF	TGTGCCAGCAGACTTGGGGTTACAGGTCCCTTAAATCAGCCCCAGCATTTT
-	15	TRBJ2-2	TRBV5-4	-	CASSLETGLSGELFF	TGTGCCAGCAGCTTGGAAACAGGGTTGAGCGGGGAGCTGTTTTTT
-	13	TRBJ2-5	TRBV7-3	-	CASSLAVCWAQYF	TGTGCCAGCAGCTTAGCGGTTTGTTGGGCCCAGTACTTC
TRBD1	14	TRBJ2-7	TRBV6-1	-	CASSLTGQGYEQYF	TGTGCCAGCAGTTTAACGGGACAGGGCTACGAGCAGTACTTC
-	20	TRBJ1-3	TRBV6-1	-	CASSDPAGTGGVPSGNTIYF	TGTGCCAGCAGTGACCCAGCAGGGACCGGCGGAGTTCCCTCTGGAAACACCATATATTTT
-	14	TRBJ2-4	TRBV7-2	-	CASSLSGALSIQYF	TGTGCCAGCAGCTTATCAGGGGCCTTGAGCATTCAGTACTTC
-	14	TRBJ2-2	TRBV10-1	many	CASSEGASPGELFF	TGCGCCAGCAGTGAGGGCGCTAGTCCCGGGGAGCTGTTTTTT
-	17	TRBJ2-6	TRBV5-1	-	CASSLAGDNSGANVLTF	TGCGCCAGCAGCTTGGCCGGGGACAACTCTGGGGCCAACGTCCTGACTTTC
-	16	TRBJ1-1	TRBV27	-	CASLPTGGLENTEAFF	TGTGCCAGCCTCCCCACCGGGGGTTTGGAAAACACTGAAGCTTTCTTT
-	14	TRBJ2-5	TRBV7-2	-	CASSLGLGGETQYF	TGTGCCAGCAGCTTAGGACTAGGCGGGGAGACCCAGTACTTC
-	15	TRBJ2-1	TRBV6-4	few	CASSPGGSSYNEQFF	TGTGCCAGCTCCCCCGGGGGCAGCTCCTACAATGAGCAGTTCTTC
-	17	TRBJ2-7	TRBV27	-	CASSPPLGHARSYEQYF	TGTGCCAGCAGTCCGCCCCTGGGACACGCCCGTTCCTACGAGCAGTACTTC
-	16	TRBJ1-3	TRBV28	-	CASSWGAGDFGNTIYF	TGTGCCAGCAGTTGGGGCGCAGGGGATTTTGGAAACACCATATATTTT
TRBD1	15	TRBJ2-7	TRBV2	-	CASSRTTGSAGEQYF	TGTGCCAGCAGTAGGACGACAGGGTCTGCAGGCGAGCAGTACTTC
-	13	TRBJ2-7	TRBV5-1	-	CASSGRQGGEQYF	TGCGCCAGCAGCGGGCGCCAGGGGGGCGAGCAGTACTTC